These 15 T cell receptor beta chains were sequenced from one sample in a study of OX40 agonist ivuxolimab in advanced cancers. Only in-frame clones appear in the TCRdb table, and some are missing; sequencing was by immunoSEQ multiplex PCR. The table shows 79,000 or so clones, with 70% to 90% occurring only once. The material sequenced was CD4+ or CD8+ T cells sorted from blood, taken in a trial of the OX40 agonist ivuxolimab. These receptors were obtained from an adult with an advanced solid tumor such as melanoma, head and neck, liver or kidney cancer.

This chain's CDR3 is CASSLGGLASAGELFF. The CDR3 nucleotides are TGCGCCAGCAGCTTGGGGGGACTAGCGTCGGCCGGGGAGCTGTTTTTT. This chain uses TRBV5-1 with TRBJ2-2, with 10 bases identical to TRBD2. The length of the CDR3 is 16 residues. The germline CDR1 and CDR2 sequences are SGHRS and YFSETQ. The V gene end was trimmed by 0 bases and the J gene end by 6 bases; junction bases not matched to a gene: 5.

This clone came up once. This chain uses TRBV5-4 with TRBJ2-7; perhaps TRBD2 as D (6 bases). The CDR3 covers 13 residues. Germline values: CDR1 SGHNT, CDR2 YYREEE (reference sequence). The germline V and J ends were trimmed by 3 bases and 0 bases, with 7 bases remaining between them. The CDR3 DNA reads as TGTGCCAGCAGCTCGGACTACTCCTACGAGCAGTACTTC. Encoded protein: CASSSDYSYEQYF.

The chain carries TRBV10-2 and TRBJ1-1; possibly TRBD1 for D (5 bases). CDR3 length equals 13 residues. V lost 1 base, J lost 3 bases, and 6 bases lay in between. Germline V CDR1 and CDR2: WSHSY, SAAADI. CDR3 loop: CASSEWGYTEAFF. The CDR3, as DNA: TGCGCCAGCAGTGAGTGGGGGTACACTGAAGCTTTCTTT.

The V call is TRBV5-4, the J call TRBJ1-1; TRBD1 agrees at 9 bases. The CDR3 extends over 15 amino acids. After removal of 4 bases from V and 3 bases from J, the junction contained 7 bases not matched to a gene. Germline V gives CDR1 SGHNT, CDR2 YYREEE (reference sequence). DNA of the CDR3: TGTGCCAGCAGCCCCTCCGGGACAGGGTACACTGAAGCTTTCTTT. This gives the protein CASSPSGTGYTEAFF.

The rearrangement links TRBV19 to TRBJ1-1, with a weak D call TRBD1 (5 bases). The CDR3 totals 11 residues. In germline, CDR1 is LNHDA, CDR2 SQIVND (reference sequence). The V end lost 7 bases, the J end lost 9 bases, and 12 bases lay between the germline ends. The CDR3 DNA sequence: TGTGCCAGTACCGTCTCGGGACAAGCTTTCTTT. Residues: CASTVSGQAFF.

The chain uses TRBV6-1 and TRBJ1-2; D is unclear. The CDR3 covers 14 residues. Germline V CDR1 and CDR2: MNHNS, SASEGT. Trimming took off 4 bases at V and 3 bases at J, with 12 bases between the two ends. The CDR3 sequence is CASSGEHWDYGYTF. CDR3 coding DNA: TGTGCCAGCAGTGGAGAACATTGGGACTATGGCTACACCTTC.

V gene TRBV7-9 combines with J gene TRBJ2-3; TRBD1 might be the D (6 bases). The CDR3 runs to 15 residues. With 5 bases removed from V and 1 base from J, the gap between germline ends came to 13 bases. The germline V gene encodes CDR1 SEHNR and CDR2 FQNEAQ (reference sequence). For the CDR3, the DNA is TGTGCCAGCAGCCAGGGGACGGCCCGCACAGATACGCAGTATTTT. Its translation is CASSQGTARTDTQYF.

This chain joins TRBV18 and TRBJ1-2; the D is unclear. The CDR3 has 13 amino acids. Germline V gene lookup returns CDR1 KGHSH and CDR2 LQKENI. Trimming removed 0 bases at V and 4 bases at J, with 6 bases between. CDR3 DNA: TGTGCCAGCTCACCACCCGCGGGCTATGGCTACACCTTC. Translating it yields CASSPPAGYGYTF.

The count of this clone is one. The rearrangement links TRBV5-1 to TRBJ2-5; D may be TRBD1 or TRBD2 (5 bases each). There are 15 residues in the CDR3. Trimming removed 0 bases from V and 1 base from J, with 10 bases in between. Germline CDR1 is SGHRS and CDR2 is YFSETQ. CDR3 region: CASSLAGRRQETQYF. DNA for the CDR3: TGCGCCAGCAGCTTGGCAGGGAGACGCCAAGAGACCCAGTACTTC.

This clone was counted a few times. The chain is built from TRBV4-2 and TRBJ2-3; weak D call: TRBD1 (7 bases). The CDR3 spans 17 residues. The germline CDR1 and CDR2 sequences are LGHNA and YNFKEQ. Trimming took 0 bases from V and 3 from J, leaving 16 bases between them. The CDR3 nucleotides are TGTGCCAGCAGCCAAGATGAGGCCAGGGGGAGGACAGATACGCAGTATTTT. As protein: CASSQDEARGRTDTQYF.

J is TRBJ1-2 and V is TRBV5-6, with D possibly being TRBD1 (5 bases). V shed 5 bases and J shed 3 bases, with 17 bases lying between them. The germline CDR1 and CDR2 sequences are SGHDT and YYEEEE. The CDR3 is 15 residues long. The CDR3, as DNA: TGTGCCAGCAGACCCATAACAGGAATTCACTATGGCTACACCTTC. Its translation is CASRPITGIHYGYTF.

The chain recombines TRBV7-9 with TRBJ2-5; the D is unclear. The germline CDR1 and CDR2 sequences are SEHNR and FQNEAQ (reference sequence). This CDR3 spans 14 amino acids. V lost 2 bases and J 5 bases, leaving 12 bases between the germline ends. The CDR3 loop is CASSLSINGETQYF. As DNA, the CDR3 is TGTGCCAGCAGCTTATCGATTAATGGGGAGACCCAGTACTTC.

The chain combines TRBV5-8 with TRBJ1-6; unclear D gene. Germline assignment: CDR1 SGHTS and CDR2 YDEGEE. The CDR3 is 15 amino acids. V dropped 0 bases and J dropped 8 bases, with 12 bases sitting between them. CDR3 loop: CASSLVLAGDSPLHF. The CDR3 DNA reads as TGTGCCAGCAGCTTGGTCTTGGCAGGAGATTCACCCCTCCACTTT.

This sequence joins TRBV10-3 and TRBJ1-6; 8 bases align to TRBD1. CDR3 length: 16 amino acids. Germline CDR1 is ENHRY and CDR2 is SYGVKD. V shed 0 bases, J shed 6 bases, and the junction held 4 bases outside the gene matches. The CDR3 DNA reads TGTGCCATCAGTGAGTCGCAGGGGGCGGCTAATTCACCCCTCCACTTT. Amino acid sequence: CAISESQGAANSPLHF.

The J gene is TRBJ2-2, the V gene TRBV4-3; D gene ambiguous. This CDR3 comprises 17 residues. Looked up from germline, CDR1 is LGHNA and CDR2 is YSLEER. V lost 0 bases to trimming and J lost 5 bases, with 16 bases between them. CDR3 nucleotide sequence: TGCGCCAGCAGCCAAGATGTTCCTCCCGATACTACCGGGGAGCTGTTTTTT. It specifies CASSQDVPPDTTGELFF.